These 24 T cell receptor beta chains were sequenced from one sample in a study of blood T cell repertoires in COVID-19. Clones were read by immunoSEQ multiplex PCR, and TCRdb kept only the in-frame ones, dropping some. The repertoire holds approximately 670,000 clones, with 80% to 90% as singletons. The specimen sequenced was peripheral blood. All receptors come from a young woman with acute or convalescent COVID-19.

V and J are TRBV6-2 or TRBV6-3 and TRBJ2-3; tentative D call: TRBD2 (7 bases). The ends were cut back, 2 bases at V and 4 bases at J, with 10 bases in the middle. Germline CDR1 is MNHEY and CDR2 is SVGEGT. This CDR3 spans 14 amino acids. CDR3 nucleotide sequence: TGTGCCAGCAGTTACGGCGGGGGCGCAGATACGCAGTATTTT. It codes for CASSYGGGADTQYF.

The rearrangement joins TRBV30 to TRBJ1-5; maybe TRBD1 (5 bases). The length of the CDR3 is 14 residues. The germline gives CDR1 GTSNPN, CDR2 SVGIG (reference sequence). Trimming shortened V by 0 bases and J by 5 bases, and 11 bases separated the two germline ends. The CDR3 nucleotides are TGTGCCTGGAGTGTAGGGGTCGGAGATCAGCCCCAGCATTTT. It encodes CAWSVGVGDQPQHF.

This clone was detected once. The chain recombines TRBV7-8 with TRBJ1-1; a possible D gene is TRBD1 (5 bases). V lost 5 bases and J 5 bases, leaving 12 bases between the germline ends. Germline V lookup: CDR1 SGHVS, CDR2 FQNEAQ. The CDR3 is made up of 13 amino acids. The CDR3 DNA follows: TGTGCCAGCAGCCCTGGGGCGGTGACTGAAGCTTTCTTT. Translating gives CASSPGAVTEAFF.

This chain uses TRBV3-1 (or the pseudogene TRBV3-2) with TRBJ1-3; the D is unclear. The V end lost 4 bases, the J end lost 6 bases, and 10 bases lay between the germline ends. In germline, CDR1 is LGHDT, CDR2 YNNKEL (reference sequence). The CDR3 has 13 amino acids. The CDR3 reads CASSRRVENTIYF. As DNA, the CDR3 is TGTGCCAGCAGCCGACGGGTGGAAAACACCATATATTTT.

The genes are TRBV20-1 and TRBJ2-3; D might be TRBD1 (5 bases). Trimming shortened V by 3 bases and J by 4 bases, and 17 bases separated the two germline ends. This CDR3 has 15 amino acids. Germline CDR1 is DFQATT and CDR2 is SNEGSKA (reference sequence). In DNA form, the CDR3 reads TGCAGTGCTAGTCGATTTGAGGACACCGCAGATACGCAGTATTTT. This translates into CSASRFEDTADTQYF.

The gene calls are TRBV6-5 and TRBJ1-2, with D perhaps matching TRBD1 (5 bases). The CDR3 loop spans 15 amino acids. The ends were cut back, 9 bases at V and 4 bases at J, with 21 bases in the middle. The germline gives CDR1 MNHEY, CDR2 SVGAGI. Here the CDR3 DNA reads TGTGCCAGTACGCCCAGGGCAGGGTTAAGCTATGGCTACACCTTC. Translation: CASTPRAGLSYGYTF.

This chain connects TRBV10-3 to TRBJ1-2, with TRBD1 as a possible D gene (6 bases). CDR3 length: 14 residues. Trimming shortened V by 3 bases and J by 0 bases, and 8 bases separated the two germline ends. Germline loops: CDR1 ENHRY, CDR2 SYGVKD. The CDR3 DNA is TGTGCCATCAGTGATGACAGGTCTAACTATGGCTACACCTTC. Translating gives CAISDDRSNYGYTF.

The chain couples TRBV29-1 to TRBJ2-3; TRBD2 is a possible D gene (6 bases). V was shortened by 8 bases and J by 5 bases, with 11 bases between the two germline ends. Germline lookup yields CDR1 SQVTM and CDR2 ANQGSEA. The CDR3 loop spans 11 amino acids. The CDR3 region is CSFGEVDTQYF. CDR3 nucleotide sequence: TGCAGCTTTGGGGAGGTAGATACGCAGTATTTT.

The CDR3 region is CASSYDGGFQPQHF. In DNA form, the CDR3 reads TGTGCCAGCAGTTACGACGGAGGGTTTCAGCCCCAGCATTTT. The chain joins TRBV6-5 to TRBJ1-5; D is uncertain. CDR1 and CDR2 (germline): MNHEY, SVGAGI. The CDR3 sequence is 14 residues long. Trimming took off 2 bases at V and 6 bases at J, with 11 bases between the two ends.

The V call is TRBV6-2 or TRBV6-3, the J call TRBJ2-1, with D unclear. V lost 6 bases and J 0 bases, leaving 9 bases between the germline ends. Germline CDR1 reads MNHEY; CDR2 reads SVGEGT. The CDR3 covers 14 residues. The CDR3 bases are TGTGCCAGCAGCCGGAGCGCCTCCTACAATGAGCAGTTCTTC. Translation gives CASSRSASYNEQFF.

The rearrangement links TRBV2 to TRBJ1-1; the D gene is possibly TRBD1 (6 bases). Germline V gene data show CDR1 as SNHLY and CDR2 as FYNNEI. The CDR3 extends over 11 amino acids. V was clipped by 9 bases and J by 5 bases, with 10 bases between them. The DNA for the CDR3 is TGTGCCAGAGAACAGGGTACTGAAGCTTTCTTT. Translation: CAREQGTEAFF.

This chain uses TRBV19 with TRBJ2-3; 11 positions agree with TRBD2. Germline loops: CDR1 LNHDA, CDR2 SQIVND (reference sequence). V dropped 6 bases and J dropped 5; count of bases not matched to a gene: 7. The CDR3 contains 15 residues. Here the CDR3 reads CASSLSSGGKDTQYF. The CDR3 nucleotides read TGTGCCAGTAGCCTATCTAGCGGGGGGAAAGATACGCAGTATTTT.

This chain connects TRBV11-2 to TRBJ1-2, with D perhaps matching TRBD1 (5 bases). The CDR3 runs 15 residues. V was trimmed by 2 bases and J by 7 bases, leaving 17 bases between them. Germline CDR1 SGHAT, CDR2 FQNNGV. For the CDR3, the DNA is TGTGCCAGCAGCTTAAGTGTTGGGGGGTCTGGTGGCTACACCTTC. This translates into CASSLSVGGSGGYTF.

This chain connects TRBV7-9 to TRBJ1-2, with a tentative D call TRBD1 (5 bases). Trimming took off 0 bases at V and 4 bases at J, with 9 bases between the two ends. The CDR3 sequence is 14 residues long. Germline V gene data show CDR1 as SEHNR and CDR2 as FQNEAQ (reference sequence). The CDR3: CASSLAPDSYGYTF. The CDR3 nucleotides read TGTGCCAGCAGCTTAGCTCCTGACAGCTATGGCTACACCTTC.

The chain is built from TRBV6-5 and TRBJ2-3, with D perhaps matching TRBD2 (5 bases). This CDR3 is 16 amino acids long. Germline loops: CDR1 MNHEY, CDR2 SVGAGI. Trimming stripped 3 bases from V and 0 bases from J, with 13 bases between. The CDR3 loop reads CASSYHGGASTDTQYF. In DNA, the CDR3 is TGTGCCAGCAGTTATCACGGAGGCGCTAGCACAGATACGCAGTATTTT.

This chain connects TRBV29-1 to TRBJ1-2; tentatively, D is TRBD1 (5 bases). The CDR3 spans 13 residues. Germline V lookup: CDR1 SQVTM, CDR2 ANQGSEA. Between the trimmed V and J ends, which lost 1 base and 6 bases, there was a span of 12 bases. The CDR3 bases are TGCAGCGTTGAAGTTTCAGGGAGGAATGGCTACACCTTC. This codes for CSVEVSGRNGYTF.

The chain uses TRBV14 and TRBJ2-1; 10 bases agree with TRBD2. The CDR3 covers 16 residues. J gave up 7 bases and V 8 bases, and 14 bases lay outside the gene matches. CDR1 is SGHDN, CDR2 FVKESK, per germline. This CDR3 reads CASSPGAGGVGNEQFF. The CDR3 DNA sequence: TGTGCCAGCTCCCCTGGAGCGGGGGGGGTGGGGAATGAGCAGTTCTTC.

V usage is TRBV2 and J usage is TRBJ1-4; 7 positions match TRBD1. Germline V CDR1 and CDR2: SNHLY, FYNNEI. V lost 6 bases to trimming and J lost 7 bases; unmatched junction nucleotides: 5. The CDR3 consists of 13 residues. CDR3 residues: CASSGQDGEKLFF. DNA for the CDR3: TGTGCCAGCAGCGGACAGGACGGTGAAAAACTGTTTTTT. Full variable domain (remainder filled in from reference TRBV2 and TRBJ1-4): EPEVTQTPSHQVTQMGQEVILRCVPISNHLYFYWYRQILGQKVEFLVSFYNNEISEKSEIFDDQFSVERPDGSNFTLKIRSTKLEDSAMYFCASSGQDGEKLFFGSGTQLSVL.

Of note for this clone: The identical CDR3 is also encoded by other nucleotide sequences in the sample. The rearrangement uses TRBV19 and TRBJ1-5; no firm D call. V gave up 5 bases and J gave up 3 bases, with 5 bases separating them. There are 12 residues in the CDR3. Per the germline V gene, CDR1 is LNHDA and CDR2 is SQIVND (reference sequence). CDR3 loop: CASSSYNQPQHF. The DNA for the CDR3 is TGTGCCAGTAGTTCTTACAATCAGCCCCAGCATTTT.

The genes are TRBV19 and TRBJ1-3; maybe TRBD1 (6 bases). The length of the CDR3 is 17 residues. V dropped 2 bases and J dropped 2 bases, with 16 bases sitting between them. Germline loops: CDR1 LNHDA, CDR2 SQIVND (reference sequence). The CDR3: CASSISSPGAPGNTIYF. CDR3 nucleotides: TGTGCCAGTAGTATATCGAGTCCAGGGGCGCCTGGAAACACCATATATTTT.

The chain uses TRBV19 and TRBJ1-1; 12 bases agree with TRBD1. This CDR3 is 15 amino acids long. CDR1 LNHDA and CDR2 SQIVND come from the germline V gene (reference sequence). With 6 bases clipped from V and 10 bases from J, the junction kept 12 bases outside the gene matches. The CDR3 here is CASSRLPGQGALAFF. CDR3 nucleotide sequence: TGTGCCAGTAGCCGATTACCGGGACAGGGGGCATTAGCTTTCTTT.

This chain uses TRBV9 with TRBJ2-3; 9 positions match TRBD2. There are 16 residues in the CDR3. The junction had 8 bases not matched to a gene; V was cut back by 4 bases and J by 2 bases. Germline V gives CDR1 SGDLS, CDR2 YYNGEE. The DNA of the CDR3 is TGTGCCAGCAGCCTCCGTTCTAGCGGGGTCACAGATACGCAGTATTTT. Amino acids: CASSLRSSGVTDTQYF.

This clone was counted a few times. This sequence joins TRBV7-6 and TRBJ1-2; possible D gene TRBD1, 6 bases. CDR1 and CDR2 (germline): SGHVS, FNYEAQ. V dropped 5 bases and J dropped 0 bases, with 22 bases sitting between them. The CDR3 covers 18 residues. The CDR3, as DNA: TGTGCCAGCAGCCTGGCCCCCCGGGGGGGACACACTAACTATGGCTACACCTTC. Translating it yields CASSLAPRGGHTNYGYTF. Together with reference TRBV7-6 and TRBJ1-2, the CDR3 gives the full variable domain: GAGVSQSPRYKVTKRGQDVALRCDPISGHVSLYWYRQALGQGPEFLTYFNYEAQQDKSGLPNDRFSAERPEGSISTLTIQRTEQRDSAMYRCASSLAPRGGHTNYGYTFGSGTRLTVV.

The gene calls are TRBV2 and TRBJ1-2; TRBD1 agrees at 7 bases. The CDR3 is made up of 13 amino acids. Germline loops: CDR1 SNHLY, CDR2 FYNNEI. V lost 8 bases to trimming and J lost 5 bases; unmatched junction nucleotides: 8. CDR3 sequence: CASGGQTSYGYTF. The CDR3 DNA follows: TGTGCCAGCGGGGGACAGACGTCTTATGGCTACACCTTC.